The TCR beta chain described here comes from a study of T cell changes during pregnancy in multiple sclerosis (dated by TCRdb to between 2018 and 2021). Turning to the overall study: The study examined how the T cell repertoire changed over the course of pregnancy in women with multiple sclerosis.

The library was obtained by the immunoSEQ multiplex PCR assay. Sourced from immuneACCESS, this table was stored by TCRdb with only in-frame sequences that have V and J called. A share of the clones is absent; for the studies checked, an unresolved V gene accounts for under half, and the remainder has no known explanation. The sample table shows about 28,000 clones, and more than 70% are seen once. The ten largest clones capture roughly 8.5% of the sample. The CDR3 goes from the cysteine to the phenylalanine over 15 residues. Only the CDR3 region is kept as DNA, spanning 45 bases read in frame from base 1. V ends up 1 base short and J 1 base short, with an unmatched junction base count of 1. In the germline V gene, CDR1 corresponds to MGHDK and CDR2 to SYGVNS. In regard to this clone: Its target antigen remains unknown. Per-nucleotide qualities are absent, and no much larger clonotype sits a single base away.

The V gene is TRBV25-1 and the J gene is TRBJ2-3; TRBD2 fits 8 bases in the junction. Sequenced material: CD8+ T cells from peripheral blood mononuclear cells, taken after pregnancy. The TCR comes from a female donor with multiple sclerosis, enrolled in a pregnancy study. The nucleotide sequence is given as TGTGCCAGCAGTGAATTGACTAGCGGCACAGATACGCAGTATTTT. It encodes CASSELTSGTDTQYF.